The 11 T cell receptor beta chains below were found in one sample sequenced in a study of human T cells and chemical hapten exposure. Time point defined: healthy volunteer bleed at 6 weeks. Someone pulled total RNA out of unfractionated whole blood. One entry per CDR3 protein, called by TCRdb with MiXCR from the RACE reads. The sample records 65,000 to 95,000 distinct CDR3 sequences, approximately 8.1% being singletons. Sequences were obtained from whole blood. Receptor source: a female donor in good health. Some clones in this sample may be carry-over from other donors' samples.

J is TRBJ2-7 and V is TRBV10-2; weak D call: TRBD2 (5 bases). The CDR3 runs 13 residues. The germline CDR1 and CDR2 sequences are WSHSY and SAAADI. Trimming left V 6 bases short and J 2 bases short, with 11 bases between. The CDR3 nucleotides read TGCGCCAGCAGCCGGGGTGGCCCCTACGAGCAGTACTTC. Its protein is CASSRGGPYEQYF.

In its sample, this clonotype was seen many times. This sequence joins TRBV29-1 and TRBJ2-3; D not resolved. The germline V gene has CDR1 SQVTM and CDR2 ANQGSEA. Trimming stripped 4 bases from V and 0 bases from J, with 8 bases between. The CDR3 length is 13 residues. The CDR3 nucleotides read TGCAGCGTTGGCGCAGGAAGCACAGATACGCAGTATTTT. This gives the protein CSVGAGSTDTQYF.

This clonotype has a count of ten or more. This chain joins TRBV9 and TRBJ1-1; no reliable D call. V gave up 0 bases and J gave up 3 bases, with 6 bases separating them. CDR3 length: 13 amino acids. From germline, CDR1 is SGDLS and CDR2 YYNGEE. CDR3 residues: CASSVGFHTEAFF. The CDR3 region has the DNA TGTGCCAGCAGCGTAGGGTTTCACACTGAAGCTTTCTTT.

This clonotype showed up many times. The chain carries TRBV7-2 and TRBJ1-6; weak D call: TRBD1 (5 bases). The CDR3 runs 17 residues. The germline gives CDR1 SGHTA, CDR2 FQGNSA. V lost 3 bases and J lost 7, with 19 bases in between. CDR3 sequence (DNA): TGTGCCAGCAGCTTCGTTTGGGGCGACAGCATAAATTCACCCCTCCACTTT. Translating gives CASSFVWGDSINSPLHF.

The chain links TRBV9 to TRBJ1-2, with 8 bases matching TRBD1. The germline gives CDR1 SGDLS, CDR2 YYNGEE. J lost 5 bases, V lost 0 bases, and 12 bases had no gene match. The CDR3 spans 17 residues. The CDR3 DNA follows: TGTGCCAGCAGCGTAGACCCTTTGTACACAGGGGGTTATGGCTACACCTTC. Protein product: CASSVDPLYTGGYGYTF.

The table lists this clonotype with a few counts. The J gene is TRBJ2-3, the V gene TRBV6-5, with TRBD1 matching over 8 bases. The CDR3 length is 19 residues. V shed 5 bases and J 0 bases; nucleotides not matched to a gene: 16. Germline lookup yields CDR1 MNHEY and CDR2 SVGAGI. The CDR3 DNA is TGTGCCAGCAGTCGACGGCCAGGGGGCCCACACCAAAGCACAGATACGCAGTATTTT. This sequence encodes CASSRRPGGPHQSTDTQYF.

This clonotype was picked up many times. CDR3 nucleotide sequence: TGTGCCAGCAGGCTGGACAGAGACTATCAGCCCCAGCATTTT. The encoded protein is CASRLDRDYQPQHF. The chain couples TRBV28 to TRBJ1-5; D may be TRBD1 (6 bases). CDR3 length: 14 amino acids. Trimming pared 6 bases from V and 5 bases from J, leaving 14 bases between. Germline CDR1 is MDHEN and CDR2 is SYDVKM.

This clonotype has a handful of counts. The chain combines TRBV6-5 with TRBJ1-6; no definite D call. This CDR3 spans 13 amino acids. The germline V and J ends were trimmed by 8 bases and 7 bases, with 12 bases remaining between them. Germline CDR1 reads MNHEY; CDR2 reads SVGAGI. The CDR3 here is CASSRSKNSPLHF. The CDR3 coding sequence is TGTGCCAGCTCCCGATCGAAAAATTCACCCCTCCACTTT.

This clonotype was seen only a few times. This chain connects TRBV6-2 or TRBV6-3 to TRBJ1-5, with no clear D. V lost 11 bases and J lost 1, with 15 bases in between. Germline assignment: CDR1 MNHEY and CDR2 SVGEGT. The length of the CDR3 is 14 residues. The CDR3 DNA is TGTGCCTCTATAGACGCGAGGAGCAATCAGCCCCAGCATTTT. Amino acid sequence: CASIDARSNQPQHF.

This clonotype has a count of ten or more. The chain combines TRBV9 with TRBJ2-5; the match to TRBD2 covers 9 bases. J gave up 2 bases and V 0 bases, and 8 bases lay outside the gene matches. Germline assignment: CDR1 SGDLS and CDR2 YYNGEE. The CDR3 covers 17 residues. Here the CDR3 DNA reads TGTGCCAGCAGCGTAGCGACTAGCGGCTACATACAAGAGACCCAGTACTTC. Protein: CASSVATSGYIQETQYF.

The rearrangement joins TRBV6-1 to TRBJ1-1, with D possibly matching TRBD1 (5 bases). Germline CDR1 MNHNS, CDR2 SASEGT. The CDR3 contains 14 residues. V was pared by 1 base and J by 6 bases, with 12 bases between. The DNA for the CDR3 is TGTGCCAGCAGTGAAGGGGGCCGTCGAGCTGAAGCTTTCTTT. It translates to CASSEGGRRAEAFF.